Given below is one T cell receptor (beta chain) in context. The entry originates in a study of shared clonotypes between healthy human individuals. The overall study: Used for every donor were three CD4 naive, three CD4 memory, two CD8 naive and one CD8 memory plate.

Method: immunoSEQ multiplex PCR; TCRdb's copy keeps in-frame clones and lacks some. The sample lists around 700,000 clones; about two thirds were seen once. V was clipped by 6 bases and J by 7 bases; unmatched bases: 9. The germline CDR1 and CDR2 sequences are SNHLY and FYNNEI. The CDR3 loop spans 16 amino acids. Sequencing input: memory CD4+ T cells sorted from blood. As to subset: CD45RA-negative fraction. This chain joins TRBV2 and TRBJ1-4; 12 bases agree with TRBD1. This receptor was identified in a woman aged 25-40 years in good health. The CDR3 here is CASSRGTGGRGEKLFF. The CDR3 DNA follows: TGTGCCAGCAGCAGAGGGACAGGGGGCCGAGGTGAAAAACTGTTTTTT.